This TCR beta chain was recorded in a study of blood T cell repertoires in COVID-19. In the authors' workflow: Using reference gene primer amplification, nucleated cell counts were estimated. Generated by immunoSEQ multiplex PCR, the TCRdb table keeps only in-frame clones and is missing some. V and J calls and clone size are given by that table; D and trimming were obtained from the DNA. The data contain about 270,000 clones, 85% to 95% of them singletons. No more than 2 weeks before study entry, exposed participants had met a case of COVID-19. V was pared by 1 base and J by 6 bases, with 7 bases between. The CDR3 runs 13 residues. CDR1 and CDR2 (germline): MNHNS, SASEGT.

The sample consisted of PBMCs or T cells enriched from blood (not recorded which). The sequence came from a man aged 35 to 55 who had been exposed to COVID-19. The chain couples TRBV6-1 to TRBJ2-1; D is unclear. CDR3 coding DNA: TGTGCCAGCAGTGAAGTTGGTAGCAATGAGCAGTTCTTC. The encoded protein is CASSEVGSNEQFF.